The table lists the clone carrying this T cell receptor (beta chain) with a few counts. What it binds is not known. cDNA prepared by RNA extraction and subsequent reverse transcription served as the template for sequencing. Here immunoSEQ multiplex PCR was the method, and the copy in TCRdb shows in-frame clones only, minus some. The data show about 210,000 clones, over 60% seen once. As to treatment: oral pan-JAK inhibitor, 5-10 mg twice daily. As part of sample collection, lesional scalp punch biopsies and peripheral blood were taken from alopecia areata patients. This sample is part of a study of CD8+ T cells in alopecia areata. Study background: Treated patients took oral tofacitinib at 5 to 10 mg twice daily. General study findings and limits: Treatment with tofacitinib significantly lowered scalp clonality and reduced expanded CD8+ clones among the top 100.

CDR3 size: 12 residues. The germline V gene encodes CDR1 SGHDT and CDR2 YYEEEE. Between the trimmed V and J ends, which lost 5 bases and 4 bases, there was a span of 7 bases. The rearrangement uses TRBV5-6 and TRBJ2-1; possibly TRBD2 for D (5 bases). The sequence came from a human donor with alopecia areata. The specimen comprised CD4+ T cells sorted from blood, sampled at week 4, from a patient treated with tofacitinib. Here the CDR3 reads CASSREYNEQFF. CDR3 bases: TGTGCCAGCAGTAGGGAGTACAATGAGCAGTTCTTC.